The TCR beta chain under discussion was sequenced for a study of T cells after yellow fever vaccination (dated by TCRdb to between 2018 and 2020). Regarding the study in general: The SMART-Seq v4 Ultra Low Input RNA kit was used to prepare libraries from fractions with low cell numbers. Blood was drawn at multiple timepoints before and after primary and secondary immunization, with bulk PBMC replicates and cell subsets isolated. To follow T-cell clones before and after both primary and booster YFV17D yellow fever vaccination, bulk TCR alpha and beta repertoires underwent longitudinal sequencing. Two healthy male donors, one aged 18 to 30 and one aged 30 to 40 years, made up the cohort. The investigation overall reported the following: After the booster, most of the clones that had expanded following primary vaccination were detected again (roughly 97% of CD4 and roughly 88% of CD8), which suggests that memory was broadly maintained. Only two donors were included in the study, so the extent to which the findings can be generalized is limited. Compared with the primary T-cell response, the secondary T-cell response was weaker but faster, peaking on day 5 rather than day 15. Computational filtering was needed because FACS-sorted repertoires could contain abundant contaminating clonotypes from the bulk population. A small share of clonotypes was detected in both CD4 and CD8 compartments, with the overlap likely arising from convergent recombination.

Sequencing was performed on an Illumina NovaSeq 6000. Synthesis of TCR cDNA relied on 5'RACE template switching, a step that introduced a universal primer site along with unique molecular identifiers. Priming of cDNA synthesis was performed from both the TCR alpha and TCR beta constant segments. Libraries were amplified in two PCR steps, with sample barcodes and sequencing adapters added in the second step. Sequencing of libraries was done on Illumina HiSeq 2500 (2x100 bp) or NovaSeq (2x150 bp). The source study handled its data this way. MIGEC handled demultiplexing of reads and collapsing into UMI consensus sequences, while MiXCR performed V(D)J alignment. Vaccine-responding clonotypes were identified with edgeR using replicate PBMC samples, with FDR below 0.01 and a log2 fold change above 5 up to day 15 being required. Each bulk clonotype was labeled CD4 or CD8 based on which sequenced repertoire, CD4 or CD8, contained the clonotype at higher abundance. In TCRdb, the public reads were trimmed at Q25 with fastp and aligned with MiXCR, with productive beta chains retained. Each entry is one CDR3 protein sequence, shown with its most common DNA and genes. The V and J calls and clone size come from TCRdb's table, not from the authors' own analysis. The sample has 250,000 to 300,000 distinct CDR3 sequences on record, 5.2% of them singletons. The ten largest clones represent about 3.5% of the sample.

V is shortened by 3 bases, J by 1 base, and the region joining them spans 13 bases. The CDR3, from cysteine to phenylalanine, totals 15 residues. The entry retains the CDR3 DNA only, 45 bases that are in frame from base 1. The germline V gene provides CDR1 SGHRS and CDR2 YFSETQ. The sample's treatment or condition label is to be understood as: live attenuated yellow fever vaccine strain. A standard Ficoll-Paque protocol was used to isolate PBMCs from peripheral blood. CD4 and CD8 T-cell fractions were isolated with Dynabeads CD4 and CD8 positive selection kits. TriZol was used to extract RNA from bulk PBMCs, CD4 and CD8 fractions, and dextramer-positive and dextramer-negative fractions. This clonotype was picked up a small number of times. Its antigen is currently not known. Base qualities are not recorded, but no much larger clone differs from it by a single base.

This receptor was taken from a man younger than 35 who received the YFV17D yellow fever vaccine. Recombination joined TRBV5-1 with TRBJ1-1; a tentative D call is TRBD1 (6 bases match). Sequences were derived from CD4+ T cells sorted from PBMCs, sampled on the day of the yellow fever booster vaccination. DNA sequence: TGCGCCAGCAGCTACGGGGGGGCCCAGAACACTGAAGCTTTCTTT. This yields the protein CASSYGGAQNTEAFF.